Listed below are T cell receptor beta chains from one sample, sequenced in a study of shared clonotypes between healthy human individuals. Profiled with immunoSEQ multiplex PCR; TCRdb holds only in-frame clones, not every one. Here the sample spans 1,400,000 or so clones, approximately 98.5% being singletons. Sequenced material: naive CD4+ T cells sorted from blood. These receptors originate from a man aged 25 to 40 in good health. Both conserved end residues are part of each CDR3. D genes are given only for firm matches. A row's size may be missing; if present it is once, few, many or a size class.

TRBJ2-1	TRBV4-1	once	16	TRBD2	TGCGCCAGCAGCCAGGCGACTAGCGGGGTGTACAATGAGCAGTTCTTC	CASSQATSGVYNEQFF
TRBJ1-4	TRBV13	NA	16	NA	TGTGCCAGCAGCTTAGGAGTGACCGGAACTAATGAAAAACTGTTTTTT	CASSLGVTGTNEKLFF
TRBJ2-3	TRBV29-1	once	15	TRBD2	TGCAGCGTCGAAGGACTAGCGATTAGCACAGATACGCAGTATTTT	CSVEGLAISTDTQYF
TRBJ2-3	TRBV11-2	once	12	TRBD1	TGTGCCAGCAGCTTACAGGGGGTTACGCAGTATTTT	CASSLQGVTQYF
TRBJ2-2	TRBV25-1	NA	16	TRBD1	TGTGCCAGCACTTGGACAGGGGTGTCCGGTGGCGGGGAGCTGTTTTTT	CASTWTGVSGGGELFF
TRBJ2-5	TRBV5-6	NA	15	NA	TGTGCCAGCAGCTTGACACGGGCAGCCCTGGAGACCCAGTACTTC	CASSLTRAALETQYF
TRBJ2-5	TRBV10-1	NA	13	NA	TGCGCCAGCAGCCCCGGGATCCCAGAGACCCAGTACTTC	CASSPGIPETQYF
TRBJ2-2	TRBV5-3	NA	16	TRBD1	TGTGCCAGAAGCTCCATTACTGGACAGGTCACCGGGGAGCTGTTTTTT	CARSSITGQVTGELFF
TRBJ1-4	TRBV5-1	NA	16	NA	TGCGCCAGCAGCTTGGCCGACAGCGGGACTAATGAAAAACTGTTTTTT	CASSLADSGTNEKLFF
TRBJ2-7	TRBV18	NA	17	NA	TGTGCCAGCTCACCACCCCAGACCGGGACATTACCCTACGAGCAGTACTTC	CASSPPQTGTLPYEQYF
TRBJ2-7	TRBV5-4	NA	15	NA	TGTGCCAGCAGCTCTCCAGGGGAGTGGGCCTACGAGCAGTACTTC	CASSSPGEWAYEQYF
TRBJ2-1	TRBV28	once	15	TRBD1	TGTGCCAGCAGTTCCCCGGGACAGGGGATGAATGAGCAGTTCTTC	CASSSPGQGMNEQFF
TRBJ2-5	TRBV27	once	16	TRBD2	TGTGCCAGCAGCGCTAGACTAGCGGGAAATGAAGAGACCCAGTACTTC	CASSARLAGNEETQYF
TRBJ2-7	TRBV5-4	once	14	NA	TGTGCCAGCAGCCGGGAAACGGCGATTTCCGAGCAGTACTTC	CASSRETAISEQYF
TRBJ2-3	TRBV6-1	NA	16	TRBD2	TGTGCCAGCAGTGAAGTACTAGCGGGGAACACAGATACGCAGTATTTT	CASSEVLAGNTDTQYF
TRBJ2-2	TRBV7-3	NA	16	NA	TGTGCCAGCAGCTCCCCGGACAGCAGCTACACCGGGGAGCTGTTTTTT	CASSSPDSSYTGELFF
TRBJ1-4	TRBV7-2	once	19	NA	TGTGCCATCAAAACCCATATCCCGAACCGGGGATTCTCTAATGAAAAACTGTTTTTT	CAIKTHIPNRGFSNEKLFF
TRBJ2-1	TRBV6-5	NA	13	NA	TGTGCCACCTCGAGGGCAAACAAGAATGAGCAGTTCTTC	CATSRANKNEQFF
TRBJ2-2	TRBV7-6	once	16	NA	TGTGCCAGCAGCTTGGAGGGGGGGCGCGCCACCGGGGAGCTGTTTTTT	CASSLEGGRATGELFF
TRBJ1-5	TRBV28	NA	16	TRBD1	TGTGCCAGCAGTTTGTGGACAGGGTCTGGCAATCAGCCCCAGCATTTT	CASSLWTGSGNQPQHF
TRBJ2-2	TRBV10-2	NA	15	NA	TGCGCCAGCAGTGAGCTCGTCGCCCCGGCCGGGGAGCTGTTTTTT	CASSELVAPAGELFF
TRBJ1-3	TRBV9	NA	14	NA	TGTGCCAGCAGCGCACATGCCGGGGGAAACACCATATATTTT	CASSAHAGGNTIYF
TRBJ2-3	TRBV2	NA	12	NA	TGTGCCAGCTCTGTTGTCACAGATACGCAGTATTTT	CASSVVTDTQYF
TRBJ1-4	TRBV2	NA	16	TRBD1	TGTGCCAGCAGTCGGACAGGGGTTGGTACTAATGAAAAACTGTTTTTT	CASSRTGVGTNEKLFF
TRBJ2-7	TRBV30	NA	13	NA	TGTGCCTGGAGTCGCTTGCCAAACTACGAGCAGTACTTC	CAWSRLPNYEQYF
TRBJ2-5	TRBV18	NA	11	NA	TGTGCCAGCTCACCTTCGGAGACCCAGTACTTC	CASSPSETQYF
TRBJ2-1	TRBV5-1	NA	17	NA	TGCGCCAGCAGCTGGGGTACAAACTCCCAGCGCTACAATGAGCAGTTCTTC	CASSWGTNSQRYNEQFF
TRBJ1-4	TRBV2	once	16	NA	TGTGCCAGCAGTAAACAGCCGGGGTCAACTAATGAAAAACTGTTTTTT	CASSKQPGSTNEKLFF
TRBJ2-3	TRBV6-1	NA	15	NA	TGTGCCAGCAGTAGAGTTGGGTCAGGGGCAGATACGCAGTATTTT	CASSRVGSGADTQYF
TRBJ1-5	TRBV10-2	once	15	TRBD1	TGCGCCAGCAGCGAAGACAGGGGGGGAAATCAGCCCCAGCATTTT	CASSEDRGGNQPQHF
TRBJ2-1	TRBV15	NA	17	TRBD2	TGTGCCACCAGCAGAGTGATGAGCGGGAGGGCCGGCGATGAGCAGTTCTTC	CATSRVMSGRAGDEQFF
TRBJ2-3	TRBV5-1	NA	17	TRBD2	TGCGCCAGCAGCGCTGGGGGACTAGTCGTGAGTAGGGATACGCAGTATTTT	CASSAGGLVVSRDTQYF
TRBJ2-3	TRBV7-2	once	15	NA	TGTGCCAGCAGCTTAAGGTGGGAGTACACAGATACGCAGTATTTT	CASSLRWEYTDTQYF
TRBJ2-7	TRBV20-1	NA	11	NA	TGCAGTGCTAGAGCCAAGTACGAGCAGTACTTC	CSARAKYEQYF
TRBJ2-7	TRBV10-3	NA	14	TRBD2	TGTGCCGCCGGGCTGGGGCAGGGAGGGAACGAGCAGTACTTC	CAAGLGQGGNEQYF
TRBJ2-5	TRBV30	NA	13	NA	TGTGCCTGGAGGTGGGGGGTACAAGAGACCCAGTACTTC	CAWRWGVQETQYF
TRBJ1-2	TRBV19	NA	13	NA	TGTGCCAGTAGTATACAACCAAACTATGGCTACACCTTC	CASSIQPNYGYTF
TRBJ2-7	TRBV5-1	NA	20	TRBD1	TGCGCCAGCAGCTTGGATGGACCGGGACAGTATTTCCTGGGAACCTACGAGCAGTACTTC	CASSLDGPGQYFLGTYEQYF
TRBJ2-5	TRBV28	NA	17	TRBD2	TGTGCCAGCAGTATCCATCAAGGACTAGCTGCCCAAGAGACCCAGTACTTC	CASSIHQGLAAQETQYF
TRBJ2-7	TRBV5-1	NA	18	NA	TGCGCCAGCAGCTTGAGGTCGGGACTCCAGACTACGTCCTACGAGCAGTACTTC	CASSLRSGLQTTSYEQYF
TRBJ2-5	TRBV7-3	once	13	NA	TGTGCCAGCAGCTTAGGACAGCAAGAGACCCAGTACTTC	CASSLGQQETQYF
TRBJ2-7	TRBV28	NA	15	NA	TGTGCCAGCAGTTCTGTGACCCCGAGCTCCTACGAGCAGTACTTC	CASSSVTPSSYEQYF
TRBJ2-3	TRBV4-1	NA	15	TRBD1	TGCGCCAGCAGCCAACCGGGGACAGGGGAAGGGGCGCAGTATTTT	CASSQPGTGEGAQYF
TRBJ1-3	TRBV18	NA	13	NA	TGTGCCAGCTCACCAGGACCTGGAAACACCATATATTTT	CASSPGPGNTIYF
TRBJ2-1	TRBV11-2	NA	14	TRBD2	TGTGCCAGCAGCTTACTAGCGGGAGTCAATGAGCAGTTCTTC	CASSLLAGVNEQFF
TRBJ1-2	TRBV5-1	NA	15	TRBD1	TGCGCCAGCAGCTTGCAACAGGGGGTGCTCTATGGCTACACCTTC	CASSLQQGVLYGYTF
TRBJ2-1	TRBV7-3	NA	13	NA	TGTGCCAGCAGCTTAAGCCATCGAGAACAGCAGTTCTTC	CASSLSHREQQFF
TRBJ2-3	TRBV5-1	NA	16	TRBD2	TGCGCCAGCAGCCCCGGGACTAGCGGACTCACAGATACGCAGTATTTT	CASSPGTSGLTDTQYF
TRBJ2-3	TRBV9	NA	14	NA	TGTGCCAGCAGCGGACTGACTAGCACAGATACGCAGTATTTT	CASSGLTSTDTQYF
TRBJ1-2	TRBV28	NA	12	NA	TGTGCCAGCACTAAGACAGTCTATGGCTACACCTTC	CASTKTVYGYTF
TRBJ2-3	TRBV9	NA	15	TRBD1	TGTGCCAGCAGCACGGGACAGACCTACACAGATACGCAGTATTTT	CASSTGQTYTDTQYF
TRBJ2-2	TRBV7-8	NA	17	NA	TGTGCCAGCAGCTTATTTCCAGGCGCGCTTAACACCGGGGAGCTGTTTTTT	CASSLFPGALNTGELFF
TRBJ1-1	TRBV27	once	14	NA	TGTGCCAGCCGTCGGTTGGGGGGCGACACTGAAGCTTTCTTT	CASRRLGGDTEAFF
TRBJ2-1	TRBV19	NA	16	NA	TGTGCCAGTAGTTCGGACAGAACCACCATCTACAATGAGCAGTTCTTC	CASSSDRTTIYNEQFF
TRBJ2-2	TRBV6-5	NA	14	NA	TGTGCCAGCAGTTTCTTTGACAGGATCGGGGAGCTGTTTTTT	CASSFFDRIGELFF
TRBJ1-2	TRBV6-1	NA	15	NA	TGTGCCAGCAGTGAAATTTCGGAAGGGAACTATGGCTACACCTTC	CASSEISEGNYGYTF
TRBJ2-7	TRBV11-3	NA	16	TRBD1	TGTGCCAGCAGCTTAGCCCTTAGACAGGGCCCCTACGAGCAGTACTTC	CASSLALRQGPYEQYF
TRBJ2-3	TRBV9	NA	11	NA	TGTGCCAGCAGCGTAGGGGAACTGCAGTATTTT	CASSVGELQYF
TRBJ2-5	TRBV12-5	NA	12	NA	TGTGCTAGTGGTTTGGGACAAGAGACCCAGTACTTC	CASGLGQETQYF